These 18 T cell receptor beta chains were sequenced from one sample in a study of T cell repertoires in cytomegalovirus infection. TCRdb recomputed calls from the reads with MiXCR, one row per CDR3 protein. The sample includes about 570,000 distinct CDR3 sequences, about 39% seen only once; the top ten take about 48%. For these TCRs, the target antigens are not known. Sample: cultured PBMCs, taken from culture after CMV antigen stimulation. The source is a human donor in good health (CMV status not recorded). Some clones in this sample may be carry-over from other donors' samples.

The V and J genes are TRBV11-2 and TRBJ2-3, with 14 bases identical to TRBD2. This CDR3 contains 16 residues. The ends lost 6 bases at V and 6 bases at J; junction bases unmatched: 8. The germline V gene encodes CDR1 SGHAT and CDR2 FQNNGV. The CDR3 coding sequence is TGTGCCAGCAGACCGACTAGCGGGGGGGGGAGGGATACGCAGTATTTT. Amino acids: CASRPTSGGGRDTQYF.

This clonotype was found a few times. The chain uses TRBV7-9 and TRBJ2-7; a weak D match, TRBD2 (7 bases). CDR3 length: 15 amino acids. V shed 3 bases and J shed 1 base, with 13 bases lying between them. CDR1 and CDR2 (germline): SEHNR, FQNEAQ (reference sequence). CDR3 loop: CASSLEGGGSYEQYF. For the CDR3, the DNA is TGTGCCAGCAGCTTGGAGGGGGGGGGTTCCTACGAGCAGTACTTC.

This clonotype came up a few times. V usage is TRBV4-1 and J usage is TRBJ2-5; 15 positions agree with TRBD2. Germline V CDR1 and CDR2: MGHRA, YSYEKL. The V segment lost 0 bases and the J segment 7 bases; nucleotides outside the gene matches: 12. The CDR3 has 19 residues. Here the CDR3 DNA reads TGCGCCAGCAGCCAAGACTGGACTAGCGGGAGGGCCCTTCCAGGGACCCAGTACTTC. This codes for CASSQDWTSGRALPGTQYF.

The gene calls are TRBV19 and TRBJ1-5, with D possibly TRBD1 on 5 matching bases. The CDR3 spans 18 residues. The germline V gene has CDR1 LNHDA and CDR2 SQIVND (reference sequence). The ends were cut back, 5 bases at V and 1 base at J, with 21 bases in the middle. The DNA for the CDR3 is TGTGCCAGTAGTCCAGGGATTTTCACGGGGGGAAGCAATCAGCCCCAGCATTTT. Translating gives CASSPGIFTGGSNQPQHF.

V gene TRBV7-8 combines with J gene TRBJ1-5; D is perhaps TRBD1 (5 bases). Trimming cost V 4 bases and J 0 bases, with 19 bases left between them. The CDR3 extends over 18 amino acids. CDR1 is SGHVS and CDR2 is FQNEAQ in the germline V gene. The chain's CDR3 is CASSSPARGGYSNQPQHF. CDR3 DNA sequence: TGTGCCAGCAGCTCCCCAGCGAGGGGAGGCTATAGCAATCAGCCCCAGCATTTT.

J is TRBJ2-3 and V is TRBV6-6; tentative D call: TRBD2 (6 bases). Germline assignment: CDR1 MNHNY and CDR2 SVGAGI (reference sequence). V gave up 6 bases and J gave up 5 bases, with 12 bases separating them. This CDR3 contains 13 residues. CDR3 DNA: TGTGCCAGCAGCAGGGACGGGAGAGATACGCAGTATTTT. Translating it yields CASSRDGRDTQYF.

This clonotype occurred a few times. In DNA, the CDR3 is TGTGCCAGCAGCCAAGAAAGGGGGCAAAATCAGCCCCAGCATTTT. Residues: CASSQERGQNQPQHF. The chain links TRBV4-2 to TRBJ1-5, with 7 bases aligning to TRBD1. The V gene's germline CDR1 is LGHNA and CDR2 YNFKEQ. The length of the CDR3 is 15 residues. Trimming removed 0 bases from V and 4 bases from J; junction bases left unmatched: 3.

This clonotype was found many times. The CDR3 coding sequence is TGTGCCAGCAGCACTGGACAGGGGTATGGCTACACCTTC. This translates into CASSTGQGYGYTF. This chain joins TRBV7-2 and TRBJ1-2; 9 positions agree with TRBD1. The trim removed 5 bases at V and 5 bases at J, leaving 3 bases unmatched. This CDR3 is 13 amino acids long. From germline, CDR1 is SGHTA and CDR2 FQGNSA.

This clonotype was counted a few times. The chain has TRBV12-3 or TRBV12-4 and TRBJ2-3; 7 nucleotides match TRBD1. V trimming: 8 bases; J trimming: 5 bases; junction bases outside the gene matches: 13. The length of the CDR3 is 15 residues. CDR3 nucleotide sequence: TGTGCCAGCGGACAACAAGGGGGCCGGGTAGATACGCAGTATTTT. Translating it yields CASGQQGGRVDTQYF.

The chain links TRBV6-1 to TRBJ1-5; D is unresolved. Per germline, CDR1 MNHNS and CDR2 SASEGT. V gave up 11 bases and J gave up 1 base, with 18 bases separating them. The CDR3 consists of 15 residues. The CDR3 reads CAASRYRASNQPQHF. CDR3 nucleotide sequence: TGTGCCGCCAGCAGGTATAGGGCAAGCAATCAGCCCCAGCATTTT.

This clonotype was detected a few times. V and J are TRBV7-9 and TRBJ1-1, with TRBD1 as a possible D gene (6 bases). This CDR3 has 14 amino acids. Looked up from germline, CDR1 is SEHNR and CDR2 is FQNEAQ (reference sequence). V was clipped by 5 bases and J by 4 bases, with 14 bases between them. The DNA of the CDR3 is TGTGCCAGCAGCCTATACAGGGAGGCCACTGAAGCTTTCTTT. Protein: CASSLYREATEAFF.

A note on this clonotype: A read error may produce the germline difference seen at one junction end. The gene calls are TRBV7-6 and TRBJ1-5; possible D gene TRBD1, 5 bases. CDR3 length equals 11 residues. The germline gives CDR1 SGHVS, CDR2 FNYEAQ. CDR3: CASSLGRGPPF. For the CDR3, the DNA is TGTGCCAGCAGCTTAGGTAGGGGACCGCCTTTT.

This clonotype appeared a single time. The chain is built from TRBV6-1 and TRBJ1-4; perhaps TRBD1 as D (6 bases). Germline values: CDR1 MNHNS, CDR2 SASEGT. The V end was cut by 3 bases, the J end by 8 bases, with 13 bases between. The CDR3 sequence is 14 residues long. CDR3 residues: CASSDMGGREKLFF. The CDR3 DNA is TGTGCCAGCAGTGATATGGGGGGGCGGGAAAAACTGTTTTTT.

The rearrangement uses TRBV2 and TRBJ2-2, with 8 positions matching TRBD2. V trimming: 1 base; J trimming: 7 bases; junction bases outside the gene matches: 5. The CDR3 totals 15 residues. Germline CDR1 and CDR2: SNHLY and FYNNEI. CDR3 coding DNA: TGTGCCAGCAGTGAAGAAAGCGGGAGTAACGGGGAGCTGTTTTTT. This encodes CASSEESGSNGELFF. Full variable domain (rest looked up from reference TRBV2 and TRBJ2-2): EPEVTQTPSHQVTQMGQEVILRCVPISNHLYFYWYRQILGQKVEFLVSFYNNEISEKSEIFDDQFSVERPDGSNFTLKIRSTKLEDSAMYFCASSEESGSNGELFFGEGSRLTVL.

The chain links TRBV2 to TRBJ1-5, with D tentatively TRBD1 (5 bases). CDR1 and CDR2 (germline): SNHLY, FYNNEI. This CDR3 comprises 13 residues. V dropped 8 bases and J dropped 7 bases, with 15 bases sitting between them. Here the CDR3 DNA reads TGTGCCAGCGCAGGGTGGGGTGGGCAGCCCCAGCATTTT. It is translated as CASAGWGGQPQHF.

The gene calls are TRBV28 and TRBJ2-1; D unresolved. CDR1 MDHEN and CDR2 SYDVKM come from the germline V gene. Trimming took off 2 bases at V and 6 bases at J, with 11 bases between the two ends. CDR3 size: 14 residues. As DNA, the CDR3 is TGTGCCAGCAGTTTACGACTGGATTTCAATGAGCAGTTCTTC. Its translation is CASSLRLDFNEQFF.

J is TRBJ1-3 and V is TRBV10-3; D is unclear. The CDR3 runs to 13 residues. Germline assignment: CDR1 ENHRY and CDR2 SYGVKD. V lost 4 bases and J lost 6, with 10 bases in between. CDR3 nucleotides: TGTGCCATCAGTGTTGGAGAGCTAAACACCATATATTTT. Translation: CAISVGELNTIYF.

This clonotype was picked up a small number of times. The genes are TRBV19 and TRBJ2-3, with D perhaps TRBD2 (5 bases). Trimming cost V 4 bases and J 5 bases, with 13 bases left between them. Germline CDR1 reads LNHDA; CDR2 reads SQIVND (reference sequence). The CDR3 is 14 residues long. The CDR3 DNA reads TGTGCCAGTAGTACCGTCCCGGCGGGAGATACGCAGTATTTT. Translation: CASSTVPAGDTQYF.